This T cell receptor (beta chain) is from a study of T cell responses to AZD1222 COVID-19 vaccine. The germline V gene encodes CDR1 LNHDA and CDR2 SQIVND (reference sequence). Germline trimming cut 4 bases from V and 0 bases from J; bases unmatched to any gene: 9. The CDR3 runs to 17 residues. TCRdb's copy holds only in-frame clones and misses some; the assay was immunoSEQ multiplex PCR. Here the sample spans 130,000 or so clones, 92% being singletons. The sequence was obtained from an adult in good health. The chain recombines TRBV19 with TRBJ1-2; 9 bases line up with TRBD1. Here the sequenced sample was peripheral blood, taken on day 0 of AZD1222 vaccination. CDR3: CASSTHRDRAANYGYTF. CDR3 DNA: TGTGCCAGTAGTACCCACCGGGACAGGGCCGCTAACTATGGCTACACCTTC.